The sequence of this TCR beta chain was determined in a study of CD8+CD57+ T cells in acquired aplastic anemia. At the level of the study: Sorted CD4+ and CD8+ cells yielded roughly 3 ug of DNA on average.

The TCR beta profiling, which covered VDJ combination and CDR3 sequence, was carried out using genomic DNA as the template. Each CDR3 protein gets one entry after TCRdb re-called the reads with MiXCR. Here the sample spans about 150,000 distinct CDR3 sequences, just over 50% being singletons. By flow cytometry, patients selected for sequencing had shown an expansion of CD8+CD57+ cells. The patients all had a severe acquired aplastic anemia diagnosis. Overall study results and limits: No significant difference in CD8+ Simpson's diversity was found between patients and controls. Sharing between patients and controls was observed for about 27 CD8+ CDR3 sequences.

A remark on this clonotype: Its antigen is still unknown.

Trimming took off 3 bases at V and 0 bases at J, with 6 bases between the two ends. The CDR3 totals 12 residues. Per the germline V gene, CDR1 is SQVTM and CDR2 is ANQGSEA. This chain joins TRBV29-1 and TRBJ2-7; D ambiguous. Sequenced: sorted CD4+, CD8+, or CD8+CD57+ T cells (not recorded which) from PBMCs. This clonotype was obtained from a human donor with aplastic anemia. The CDR3 loop reads CSVEVSSYEQYF. CDR3 DNA sequence: TGCAGCGTTGAGGTCAGCTCCTACGAGCAGTACTTC.